Listed here is a single TCR beta chain. Its antigen is as yet unknown. This specimen belongs to a study of T cell responses to AZD1222 COVID-19 vaccine. In germline, CDR1 is MNHEY, CDR2 SVGAGI. The CDR3 is made up of 15 amino acids. V was clipped by 4 bases and J by 7 bases, with 19 bases between them. General study points: Unmutated variant regions are reportedly the target of nearly half of TCRs that are spike-specific. Along spike, vaccine-associated CD4 TCRs were found throughout, with dominance at 160-218 and 743-854.

Sequenced by immunoSEQ multiplex PCR; TCRdb stores in-frame clones only, minus some. The sample yields over 150,000 clones, approximately 93% seen once. The chain recombines TRBV6-5 with TRBJ1-2; D not certain. The sequencing used peripheral blood, collected 28 days after the second AZD1222 dose. The receptor was derived from an adult who received the AZD1222 COVID-19 vaccine. The CDR3 DNA follows: TGTGCCAGCAGTTCCGATTCACCCTCTCGGCGTGGCTACACCTTC. Its protein product is CASSSDSPSRRGYTF.